These 2 T cell receptor beta chains were sequenced from one sample in a study of control samples from healthy donors and cancer patients. Sequenced by immunoSEQ multiplex PCR; TCRdb stores in-frame clones only, minus some. The sample has 150,000 to 200,000 clones; just under 95% are singletons. The sequencing input was blood. The receptors derive from a woman aged 40 to 50 in good health.

This chain uses TRBV4-1 with TRBJ1-6; D not resolved. This CDR3 has 15 residues. Germline V gene lookup returns CDR1 MGHRA and CDR2 YSYEKL. V lost 1 base to trimming and J lost 9 bases, with 13 bases between them. CDR3 residues: CASSQVVSPASPLHF. The CDR3 coding sequence is TGCGCCAGCAGCCAAGTAGTGTCCCCTGCTTCACCCCTCCACTTT.

In nucleotides, the CDR3 is TGTGCCAGCAGCTGCGCTTGGGGGGAGACCCAGTACTTC. It yields the protein CASSCAWGETQYF. V gene TRBV7-2 combines with J gene TRBJ2-5; D could derive from TRBD1 or TRBD2 (5 bases each). Per germline, CDR1 SGHTA and CDR2 FQGNSA. Trimming took 4 bases from V and 5 from J, leaving 11 bases between them. The CDR3 contains 13 residues.